The table lists the clone carrying this T cell receptor beta chain with a few counts. The record originates from a study of shared clonotypes between healthy human individuals. The CDR3 spans 13 residues. Germline V gene data show CDR1 as SGHAT and CDR2 as FQNNGV. Trimming left V 0 bases short and J 4 bases short, with 6 bases between. Assay used: immunoSEQ multiplex PCR; TCRdb lists only in-frame clones, some missing. The table has more than 400,000 clones, around 80% seen once; the top ten hold about 12%. The V and J genes are TRBV11-2 and TRBJ1-1, with D uncertain. This receptor was taken from a woman aged 40-49 years in good health. Some clones in this sample may be carry-over from other donors' samples. Material: PBMCs. CDR3 DNA: TGTGCCAGCAGCTTAGACAGGAGCACTGAAGCTTTCTTT. Protein sequence: CASSLDRSTEAFF.